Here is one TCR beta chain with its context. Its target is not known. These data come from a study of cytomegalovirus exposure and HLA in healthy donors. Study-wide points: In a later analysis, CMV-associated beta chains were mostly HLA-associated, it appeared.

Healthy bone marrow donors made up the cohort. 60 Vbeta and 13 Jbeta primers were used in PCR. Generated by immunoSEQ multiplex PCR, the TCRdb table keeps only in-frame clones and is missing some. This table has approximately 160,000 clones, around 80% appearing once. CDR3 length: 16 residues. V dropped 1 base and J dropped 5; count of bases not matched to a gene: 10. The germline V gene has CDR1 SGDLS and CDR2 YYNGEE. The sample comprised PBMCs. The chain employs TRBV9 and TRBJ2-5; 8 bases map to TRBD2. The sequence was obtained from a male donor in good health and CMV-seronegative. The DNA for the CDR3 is TGTGCCAGCAGCGTAAAGCCGAGCGGGGGAGGGGAGACCCAGTACTTC. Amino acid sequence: CASSVKPSGGGETQYF.